This TCR beta chain was retrieved from a study of CD8 T cells in ankylosing spondylitis. In its sample, this clonotype was seen many times. TCRdb called the 5' RACE reads again in MiXCR, with one record for every CDR3 protein. The sample gives a few hundred thousand distinct CDR3 sequences, roughly 10% of which show up once; about 6.8% is in the top ten. This CDR3 has 13 amino acids. V lost 0 bases to trimming and J lost 7 bases, with 8 bases between them. The germline CDR1 and CDR2 sequences are SGDLS and YYNGEE. Sequencing was carried out using blood, either unsorted or a sorted T cell fraction (not recorded which). This chain joins TRBV9 and TRBJ1-5; D is undetermined. The sequence was obtained from a male donor with ankylosing spondylitis or in good health (not recorded which). The CDR3 coding sequence is TGTGCCAGCAGCGTAGGGTTGGGACAGCCCCAGCATTTT. Protein sequence: CASSVGLGQPQHF.